One TCR beta chain is described in this entry. Its antigen is currently unknown. Trimming took off 0 bases at V and 5 bases at J, with 8 bases between the two ends. This CDR3 spans 13 amino acids. CDR1 and CDR2 from the germline V gene are SGDLS and YYNGEE. Treatment described: approximately 18 received Ad26.COV2.S at low or high dose, single or two shots; roughly five received placebo; per-sample allocation not given. Each sample was drawn 63 days after the first injection (of vaccine or placebo). Whoever gave the sample was an adult aged 18-55 years in Boston. Sequencing was performed with immunoSEQ multiplex PCR; in TCRdb, only in-frame clones are kept and a portion is missing. Among about 250,000 clones listed, around 87% were seen once. The data were obtained in a study of Ad26.COV2.S vaccination and SARS-CoV-2 variants. Looking at the study overall: The authors gave Ad26.COV2.S intramuscularly, either once or twice 56 days apart. Broader study findings: Substantial breadth in spike-specific CD8+ and CD4+ T cell responses was reportedly seen after vaccination.

J is TRBJ1-2 and V is TRBV9, with D tentatively TRBD1 (5 bases). The sequence came from a person between 18 and 59 years old who received the Ad26.COV2.S COVID-19 vaccine or a placebo. Sequences were derived from peripheral blood, sampled in a trial of Ad26.COV2.S vaccine versus placebo. DNA for the CDR3: TGTGCCAGCAGCGTAGGGGGGTGGTATGGCTACACCTTC. Protein product: CASSVGGWYGYTF.